This T cell receptor beta chain was sequenced in a study of control samples from healthy donors and cancer patients. Germline CDR1 LNHDA, CDR2 SQIVND (reference sequence). V lost 4 bases and J lost 1, with 14 bases in between. There are 16 residues in the CDR3. Generated by immunoSEQ multiplex PCR, the TCRdb table keeps only in-frame clones and is missing some. The table shows 190,000 or so clones, with around 93% occurring only once. The clonotype originates from a man between 18 and 35 years old in good health. The chain carries TRBV19 and TRBJ1-5; D is ambiguous. The sequencing input was blood. The CDR3 nucleotides read TGTGCCAGTAGTACGAACCGGGAGCAAAGCAATCAGCCCCAGCATTTT. Protein sequence: CASSTNREQSNQPQHF.